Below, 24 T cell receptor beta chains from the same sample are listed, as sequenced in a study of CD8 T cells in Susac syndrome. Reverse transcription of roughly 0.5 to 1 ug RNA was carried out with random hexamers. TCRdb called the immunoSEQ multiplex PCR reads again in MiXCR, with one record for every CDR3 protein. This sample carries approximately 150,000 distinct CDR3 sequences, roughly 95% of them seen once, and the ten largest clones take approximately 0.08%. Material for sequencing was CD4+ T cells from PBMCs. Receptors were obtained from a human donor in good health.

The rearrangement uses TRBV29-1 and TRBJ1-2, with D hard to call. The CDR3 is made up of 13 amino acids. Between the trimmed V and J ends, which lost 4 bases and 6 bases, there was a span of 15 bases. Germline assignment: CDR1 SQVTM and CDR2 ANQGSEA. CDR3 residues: CSVVGRMVDGYTF. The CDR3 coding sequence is TGCAGCGTTGTCGGCCGGATGGTGGATGGCTACACCTTC.

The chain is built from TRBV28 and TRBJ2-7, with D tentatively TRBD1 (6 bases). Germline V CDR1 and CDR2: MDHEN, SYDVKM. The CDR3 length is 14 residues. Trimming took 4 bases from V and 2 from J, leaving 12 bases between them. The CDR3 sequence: CASSSTGHTYEQYF. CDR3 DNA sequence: TGTGCCAGCAGTTCCACGGGACACACCTACGAGCAGTACTTC.

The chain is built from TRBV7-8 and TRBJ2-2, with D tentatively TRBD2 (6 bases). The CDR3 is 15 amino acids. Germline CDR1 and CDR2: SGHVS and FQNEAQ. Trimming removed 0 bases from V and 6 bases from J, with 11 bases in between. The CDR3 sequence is CASSLAQWGAGELFF. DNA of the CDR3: TGTGCCAGCAGCTTAGCGCAGTGGGGGGCCGGGGAGCTGTTTTTT. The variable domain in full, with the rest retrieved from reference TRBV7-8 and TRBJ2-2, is GAGVSQSPRYKVAKRGQDVALRCDPISGHVSLFWYQQALGQGPEFLTYFQNEAQLDKSGLPSDRFFAERPEGSVSTLKIQRTQQEDSAVYLCASSLAQWGAGELFFGEGSRLTVL.

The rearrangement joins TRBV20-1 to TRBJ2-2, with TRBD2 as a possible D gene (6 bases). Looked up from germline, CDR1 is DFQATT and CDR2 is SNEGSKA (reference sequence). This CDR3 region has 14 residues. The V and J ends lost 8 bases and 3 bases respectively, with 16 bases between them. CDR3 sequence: CSSKRPGDTGELFF. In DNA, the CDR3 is TGCAGTTCTAAAAGGCCGGGGGACACCGGGGAGCTGTTTTTT.

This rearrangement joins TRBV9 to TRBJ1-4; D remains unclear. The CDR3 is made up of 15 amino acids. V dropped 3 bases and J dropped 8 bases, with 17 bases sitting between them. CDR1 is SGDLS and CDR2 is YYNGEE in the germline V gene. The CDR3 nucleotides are TGTGCCAGCAGCGGTGGAGCCGGGGAGGGCGAAAAACTGTTTTTT. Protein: CASSGGAGEGEKLFF.

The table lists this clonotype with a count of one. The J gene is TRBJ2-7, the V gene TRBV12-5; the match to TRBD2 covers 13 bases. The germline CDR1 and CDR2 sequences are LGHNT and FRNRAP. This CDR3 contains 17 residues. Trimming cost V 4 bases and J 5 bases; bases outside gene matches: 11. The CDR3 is CASGSPRTSGSWDEQYF. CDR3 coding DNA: TGTGCTAGTGGTTCCCCCCGGACTAGCGGGAGTTGGGACGAGCAGTACTTC.

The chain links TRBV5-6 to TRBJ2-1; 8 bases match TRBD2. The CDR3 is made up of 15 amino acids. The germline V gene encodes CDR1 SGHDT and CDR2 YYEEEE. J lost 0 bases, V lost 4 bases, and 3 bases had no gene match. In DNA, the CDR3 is TGTGCCAGCAGCCTACTAGCGGACTCCTACAATGAGCAGTTCTTC. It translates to CASSLLADSYNEQFF.

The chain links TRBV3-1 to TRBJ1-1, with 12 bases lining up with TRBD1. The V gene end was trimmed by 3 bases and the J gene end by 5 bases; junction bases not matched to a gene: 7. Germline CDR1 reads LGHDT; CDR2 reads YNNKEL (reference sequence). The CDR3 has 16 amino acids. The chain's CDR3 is CASSQAGQGAITEAFF. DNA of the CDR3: TGTGCCAGCAGCCAGGCGGGACAGGGGGCTATAACTGAAGCTTTCTTT.

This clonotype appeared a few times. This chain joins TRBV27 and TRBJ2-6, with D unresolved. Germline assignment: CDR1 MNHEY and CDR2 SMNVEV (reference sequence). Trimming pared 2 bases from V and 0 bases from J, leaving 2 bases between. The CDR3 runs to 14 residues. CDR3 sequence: CASSLTSGANVLTF. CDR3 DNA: TGTGCCAGCAGTTTAACCTCTGGGGCCAACGTCCTGACTTTC.

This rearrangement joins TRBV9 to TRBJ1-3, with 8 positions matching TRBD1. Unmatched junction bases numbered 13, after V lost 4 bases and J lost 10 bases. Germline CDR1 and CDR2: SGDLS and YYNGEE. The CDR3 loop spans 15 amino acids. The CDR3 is CASSPQGAKYTTIYF. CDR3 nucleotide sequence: TGTGCCAGCAGCCCTCAGGGGGCAAAGTATACGACCATATATTTT.

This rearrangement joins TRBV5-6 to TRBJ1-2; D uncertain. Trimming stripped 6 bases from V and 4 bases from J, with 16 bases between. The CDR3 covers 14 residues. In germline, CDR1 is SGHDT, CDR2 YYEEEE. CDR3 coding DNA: TGTGCCAGCACCCCCACCGGGAACACCTATGGCTACACCTTC. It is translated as CASTPTGNTYGYTF.

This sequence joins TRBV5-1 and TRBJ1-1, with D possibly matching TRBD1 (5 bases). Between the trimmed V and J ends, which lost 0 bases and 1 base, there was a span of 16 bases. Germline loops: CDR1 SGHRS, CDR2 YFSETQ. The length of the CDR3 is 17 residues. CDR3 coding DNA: TGCGCCAGCAGCTTGGGCGATCGACGAGGGACGAACACTGAAGCTTTCTTT. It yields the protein CASSLGDRRGTNTEAFF.

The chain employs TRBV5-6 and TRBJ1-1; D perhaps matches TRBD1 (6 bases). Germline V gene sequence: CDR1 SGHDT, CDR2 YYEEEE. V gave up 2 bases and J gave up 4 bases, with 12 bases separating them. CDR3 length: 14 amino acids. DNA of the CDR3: TGTGCCAGCAGCTTCTCCGCGGGGGCCACTGAAGCTTTCTTT. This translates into CASSFSAGATEAFF.

The CDR3 DNA sequence: TGTGCCAGCAGCTTGCCCGGGGAGGGAGAAAAACTGTTTTTT. This encodes CASSLPGEGEKLFF. V is TRBV5-4 and J is TRBJ1-4; D is unresolved. The germline V gene encodes CDR1 SGHNT and CDR2 YYREEE (reference sequence). With 1 base removed from V and 8 bases from J, the gap between germline ends came to 12 bases. The CDR3 length is 14 residues.

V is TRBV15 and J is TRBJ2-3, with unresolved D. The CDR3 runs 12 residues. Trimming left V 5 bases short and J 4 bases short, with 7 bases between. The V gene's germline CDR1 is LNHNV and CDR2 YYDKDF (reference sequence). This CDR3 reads CATSRQSDTQYF. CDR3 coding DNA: TGTGCCACCAGCCGTCAATCAGATACGCAGTATTTT.

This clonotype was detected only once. In nucleotides, the CDR3 is TGTGCCAGCAGTTTAGTTTCCTTCTCCTACAATGAGCAGTTCTTC. The encoded protein is CASSLVSFSYNEQFF. This chain uses TRBV27 with TRBJ2-1, with D unclear. Trimming shortened V by 2 bases and J by 0 bases, and 8 bases separated the two germline ends. This CDR3 has 15 residues. Germline V gene sequence: CDR1 MNHEY, CDR2 SMNVEV (reference sequence).

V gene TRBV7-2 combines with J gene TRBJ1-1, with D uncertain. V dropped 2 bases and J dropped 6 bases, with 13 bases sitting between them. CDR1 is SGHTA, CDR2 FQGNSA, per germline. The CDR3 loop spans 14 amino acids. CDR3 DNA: TGTGCCAGCAGCTTATCGACCATAGGCGCTGAAGCTTTCTTT. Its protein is CASSLSTIGAEAFF.

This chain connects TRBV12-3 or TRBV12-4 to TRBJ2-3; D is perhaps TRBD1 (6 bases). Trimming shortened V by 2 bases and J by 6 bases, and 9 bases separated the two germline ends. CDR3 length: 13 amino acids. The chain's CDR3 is CASSLRTADTQYF. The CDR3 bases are TGTGCCAGCAGTTTAAGGACAGCGGATACGCAGTATTTT.

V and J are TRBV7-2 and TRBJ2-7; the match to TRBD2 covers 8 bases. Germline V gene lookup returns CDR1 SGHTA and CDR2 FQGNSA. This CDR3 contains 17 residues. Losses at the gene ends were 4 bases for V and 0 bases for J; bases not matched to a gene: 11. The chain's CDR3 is CASSSGTFGLASYEQYF. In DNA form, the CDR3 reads TGTGCCAGCAGCTCCGGGACTTTCGGACTAGCCTCCTACGAGCAGTACTTC. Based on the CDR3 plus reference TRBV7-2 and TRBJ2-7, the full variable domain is GAGVSQSPSNKVTEKGKDVELRCDPISGHTALYWYRQSLGQGLEFLIYFQGNSAPDKSGLPSDRFSAERTGGSVSTLTIQRTQQEDSAVYLCASSSGTFGLASYEQYFGPGTRLTVT.

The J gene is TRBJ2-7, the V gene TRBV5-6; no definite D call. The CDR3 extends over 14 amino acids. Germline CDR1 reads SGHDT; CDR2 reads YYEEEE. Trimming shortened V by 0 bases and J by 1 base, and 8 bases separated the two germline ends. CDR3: CASSLGARSYEQYF. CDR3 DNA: TGTGCCAGCAGCTTGGGGGCGCGATCCTACGAGCAGTACTTC.

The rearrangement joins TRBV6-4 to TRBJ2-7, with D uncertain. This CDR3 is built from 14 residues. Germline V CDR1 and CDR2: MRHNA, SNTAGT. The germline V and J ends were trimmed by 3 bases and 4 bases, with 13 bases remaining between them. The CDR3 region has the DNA TGTGCCAGCAGTGAGCCCCGGCAGCCATACGAGCAGTACTTC. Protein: CASSEPRQPYEQYF.

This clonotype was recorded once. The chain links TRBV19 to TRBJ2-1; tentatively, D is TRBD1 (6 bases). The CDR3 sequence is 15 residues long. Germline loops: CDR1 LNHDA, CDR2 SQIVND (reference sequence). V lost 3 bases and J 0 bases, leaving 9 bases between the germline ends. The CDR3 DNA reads TGTGCCAGTAGTATCGGACAGAACTCCTACAATGAGCAGTTCTTC. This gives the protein CASSIGQNSYNEQFF.

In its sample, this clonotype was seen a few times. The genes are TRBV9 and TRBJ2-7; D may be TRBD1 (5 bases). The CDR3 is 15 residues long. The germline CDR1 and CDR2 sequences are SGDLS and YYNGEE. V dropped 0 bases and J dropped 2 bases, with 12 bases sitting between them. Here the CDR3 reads CASSVATGRTYEQYF. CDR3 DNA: TGTGCCAGCAGCGTAGCTACAGGCCGAACCTACGAGCAGTACTTC.

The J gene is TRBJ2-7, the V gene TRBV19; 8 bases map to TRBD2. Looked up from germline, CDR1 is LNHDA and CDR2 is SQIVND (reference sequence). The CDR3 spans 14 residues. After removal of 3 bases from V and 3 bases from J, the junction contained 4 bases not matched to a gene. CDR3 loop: CASSIKREYYEQYF. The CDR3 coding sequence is TGTGCCAGTAGTATCAAGCGGGAGTACTACGAGCAGTACTTC.